These 13 T cell receptor beta chains were all obtained from the same sample, sequenced in a study of long-term antiretroviral therapy in people with HIV. An immunoSEQ assay, version v3.0, was performed at survey level. Generated by immunoSEQ multiplex PCR, the TCRdb table keeps only in-frame clones and is missing some. Here the sample spans about 20,000 clones, under 85% being singletons. This sample comprised unsorted PBMCs, obtained around 2.4 years before starting antiretroviral therapy. The receptors derive from a woman in her forties or fifties with HIV.

This clone showed up just a few times. The CDR3 nucleotides read TGTGCCAGCAGCTTGGGGGCAGGGGGCCGGGGCTACACCTTC. Amino acids: CASSLGAGGRGYTF. The chain joins TRBV5-4 to TRBJ1-2; 8 bases agree with TRBD1. V shed 0 bases, J shed 8 bases, and the junction held 6 bases outside the gene matches. In germline, CDR1 is SGHNT, CDR2 YYREEE (reference sequence). The CDR3 contains 14 residues.

The chain joins TRBV6-5 to TRBJ2-1; D not certain. V was cut by 6 bases and J by 8 bases, with 17 bases left in between. This CDR3 is 14 amino acids long. Germline lookup yields CDR1 MNHEY and CDR2 SVGAGI. This CDR3 reads CASSRARHGDEQFF. CDR3 DNA: TGTGCCAGCAGCCGCGCGCGCCACGGCGATGAGCAGTTCTTC.

The chain has TRBV19 and TRBJ2-5; no clear D gene. Germline CDR1 LNHDA, CDR2 SQIVND (reference sequence). This CDR3 spans 13 amino acids. Trimming took 6 bases from V and 0 from J, leaving 8 bases between them. CDR3 loop: CASRELYQETQYF. Written as DNA, the CDR3 is TGTGCCAGTAGAGAACTGTACCAAGAGACCCAGTACTTC.

This chain uses TRBV27 with TRBJ2-1; D is undetermined. Trimming left V 8 bases short and J 7 bases short, with 12 bases between. Germline-derived CDR1 and CDR2 are MNHEY and SMNVEV (reference sequence). CDR3 size: 12 residues. The CDR3 sequence: CASCEVGNEQFF. The CDR3 nucleotides read TGTGCCAGCTGCGAAGTTGGTAATGAGCAGTTCTTC.

V and J are TRBV2 and TRBJ2-3; 15 positions agree with TRBD2. With 4 bases clipped from V and 5 bases from J, the junction kept 4 bases outside the gene matches. There are 16 residues in the CDR3. Germline V gene sequence: CDR1 SNHLY, CDR2 FYNNEI. DNA of the CDR3: TGTGCCAGCAGTGGGACTAGCGGGGGGGTGATAGATACGCAGTATTTT. Translating it yields CASSGTSGGVIDTQYF. Combining the CDR3 with reference TRBV2 and TRBJ2-3 gives the whole variable domain EPEVTQTPSHQVTQMGQEVILRCVPISNHLYFYWYRQILGQKVEFLVSFYNNEISEKSEIFDDQFSVERPDGSNFTLKIRSTKLEDSAMYFCASSGTSGGVIDTQYFGPGTRLTVL.

This chain connects TRBV10-2 to TRBJ2-7, with D possibly called TRBD1 or TRBD2 (5 bases each). Germline CDR1 WSHSY, CDR2 SAAADI. The CDR3 sequence is 13 residues long. The CDR3 nucleotides are TGCGCCACCAGTAGTGGGGGAGCCTACGAGCAGTACGTC. Translating it yields CATSSGGAYEQYV.

CDR3 region: CASSPTADIQYF. CDR3 bases: TGTGCCAGCTCCCCTACAGCGGACATTCAGTACTTC. The chain carries TRBV18 and TRBJ2-4; perhaps TRBD2 as D (5 bases). Trimming removed 6 bases from V and 8 bases from J, with 11 bases in between. The CDR3 is 12 residues long. Germline values: CDR1 KGHSH, CDR2 LQKENI.

This clone was detected only a few times. The V and J genes are TRBV5-1 and TRBJ1-2; no clear D. CDR1 is SGHRS, CDR2 YFSETQ, per germline. CDR3 length: 13 residues. Trimming left V 1 base short and J 4 bases short, with 8 bases between. In nucleotides, the CDR3 is TGCGCCAGCAGCTTGAGCCAGGTCTATGGCTACACCTTC. This translates into CASSLSQVYGYTF.

CDR3 DNA: TGTGCCAGTAGTATCAGCGGGGGGTTTGTGAGGGAGCTGTTTTTT. This translates into CASSISGGFVRELFF. V gene TRBV19 combines with J gene TRBJ2-2; 9 nucleotides align to TRBD2. After removal of 3 bases from V and 9 bases from J, the junction contained 8 bases not matched to a gene. The CDR3 has 15 residues. Per germline, CDR1 LNHDA and CDR2 SQIVND (reference sequence). Combining the CDR3 with reference TRBV19 and TRBJ2-2 gives the whole variable domain DGGITQSPKYLFRKEGQNVTLSCEQNLNHDAMYWYRQDPGQGLRLIYYSQIVNDFQKGDIAEGYSVSREKKESFPLTVTSAQKNPTAFYLCASSISGGFVRELFFGEGSRLTVL.

This chain joins TRBV6-5 and TRBJ2-7, with 9 bases aligning to TRBD1. Losses at the gene ends were 2 bases for V and 10 bases for J; bases not matched to a gene: 6. The CDR3 runs to 13 residues. Germline CDR1 and CDR2: MNHEY and SVGAGI. CDR3 nucleotides: TGTGCCAGCAGTTACGGACAGGGGACCGATCAGTACGTC. This translates into CASSYGQGTDQYV.

The chain is built from TRBV6-1 and TRBJ2-7; D gene ambiguous. The V gene lost 3 bases and the J gene lost 1 base, with 7 bases spanning the gap. Per germline, CDR1 MNHNS and CDR2 SASEGT. The CDR3 sequence is 13 residues long. The CDR3 DNA reads as TGTGCCAGCAGTGACTTTAGATCCTACGAGCAGTACGTC. This sequence encodes CASSDFRSYEQYV.

This clone was recorded a few times. The chain carries TRBV7-3 and TRBJ2-2, with 9 bases identical to TRBD1. This CDR3 contains 17 residues. With 4 bases clipped from V and 4 bases from J, the junction kept 10 bases outside the gene matches. Germline values: CDR1 SGHTA, CDR2 FQGTGA. CDR3 in amino acids: CASSSRGWTGVTGELFF. The CDR3 coding sequence is TGTGCCAGCAGCTCGCGGGGGTGGACAGGGGTCACCGGGGAGCTGTTTTTT. Drawing the rest from reference TRBV7-3 and TRBJ2-2, the complete variable domain is GAGVSQTPSNKVTEKGKYVELRCDPISGHTALYWYRQSLGQGPEFLIYFQGTGAADDSGLPNDRFFAVRPEGSVSTLKIQRTERGDSAVYLCASSSRGWTGVTGELFFGEGSRLTVL.

The chain links TRBV7-3 to TRBJ2-6; D call uncertain. CDR1 SGHTA and CDR2 FQGTGA come from the germline V gene. The CDR3 is made up of 12 amino acids. Between the trimmed V and J ends, which lost 4 bases and 2 bases, there was a span of 0 bases. The CDR3 sequence: CASSSGANVLTF. The DNA of the CDR3 is TGTGCCAGCAGCTCTGGGGCCAACGTCCTGACTTTC.